There are many counts of the clone carrying this T cell receptor beta chain. Profiling of TCR beta VDJ combinations and CDR3 sequences used genomic DNA as template. TCRdb re-called the reads with MiXCR, one entry per CDR3 protein. Of 250,000 to 350,000 distinct CDR3 sequences in the sample, roughly 50% were seen once. This specimen belongs to a study of CD8+CD57+ T cells in acquired aplastic anemia. V lost 4 bases, J lost 7 bases, and 7 bases stayed unmatched. The CDR3 is 15 amino acids. The germline CDR1 and CDR2 sequences are SEHNR and FQNEAQ (reference sequence). The sample taken for sequencing was sorted CD4+, CD8+, or CD8+CD57+ T cells (not recorded which) from PBMCs. The V call is TRBV7-9, the J call TRBJ1-4, with 9 bases lining up with TRBD1. This TCR was sampled from a human donor with severe aplastic anemia or a healthy control (not recorded which). The CDR3 coding sequence is TGTGCCAGCAGCTCCCAGACAGGGGGACTTGAAAAACTGTTTTTT. Translated, it gives CASSSQTGGLEKLFF. The whole variable domain, filled in from reference TRBV7-9 and TRBJ1-4, reads DTGVSQNPRHKITKRGQNVTFRCDPISEHNRLYWYRQTLGQGPEFLTYFQNEAQLEKSRLLSDRFSAERPKGSFSTLEIQRTEQGDSAMYLCASSSQTGGLEKLFFGSGTQLSVL.